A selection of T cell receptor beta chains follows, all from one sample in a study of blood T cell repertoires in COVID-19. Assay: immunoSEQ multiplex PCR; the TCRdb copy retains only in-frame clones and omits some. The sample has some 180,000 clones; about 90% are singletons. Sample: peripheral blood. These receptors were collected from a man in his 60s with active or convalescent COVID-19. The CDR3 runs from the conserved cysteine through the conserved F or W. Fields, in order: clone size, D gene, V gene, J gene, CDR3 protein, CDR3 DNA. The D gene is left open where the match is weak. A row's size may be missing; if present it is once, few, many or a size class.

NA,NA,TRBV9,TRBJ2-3,CASSVVGTDTQYF,TGTGCCAGCAGCGTAGTAGGCACAGATACGCAGTATTTT
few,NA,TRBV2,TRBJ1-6,CATRGREFGNSPLHF,TGTGCCACAAGGGGGAGGGAGTTCGGTAATTCACCCCTCCACTTT
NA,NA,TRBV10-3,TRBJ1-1,CAISESLGGMNTEAFF,TGTGCCATCAGTGAGTCACTGGGGGGAATGAACACTGAAGCTTTCTTT
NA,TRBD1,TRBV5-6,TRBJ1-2,CASSSDRGRVYGYTF,TGTGCCAGCAGCTCAGACAGGGGGCGAGTTTATGGCTACACCTTC
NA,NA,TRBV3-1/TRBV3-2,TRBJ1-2,CASSPFSVHGYTF,TGTGCCAGCAGCCCGTTTTCGGTCCATGGCTACACCTTC
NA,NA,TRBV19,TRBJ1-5,CASSIGRNQPQHF,TGTGCCAGTAGTATAGGCAGGAATCAGCCCCAGCATTTT
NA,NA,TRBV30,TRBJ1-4,CAWSEGLAREKLFF,TGTGCCTGGAGCGAGGGTCTGGCCAGGGAAAAACTGTTTTTT
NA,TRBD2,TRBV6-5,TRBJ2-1,CASRIAGAGYNEQFF,TGTGCCAGCCGGATAGCGGGGGCCGGGTACAATGAGCAGTTCTTC
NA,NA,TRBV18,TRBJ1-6,CASSPSGEGYNSPLHF,TGTGCCAGCTCACCTTCGGGGGAGGGATATAATTCACCCCTCCACTTT
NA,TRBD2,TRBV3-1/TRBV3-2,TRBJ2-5,CASSQAGLAGGLTQYF,TGTGCCAGCAGCCAAGCAGGACTAGCGGGGGGATTGACCCAGTACTTC
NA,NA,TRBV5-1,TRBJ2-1,CASSSRGGTRQFF,TGCGCCAGCAGCTCTAGGGGGGGCACTCGGCAGTTCTTC
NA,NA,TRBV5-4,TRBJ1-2,CASSLARDGYTF,TGTGCCAGCAGCTTGGCCAGGGATGGCTACACCTTC
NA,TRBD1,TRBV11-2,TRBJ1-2,CASSFPDREGDGYTF,TGTGCCAGCAGCTTCCCGGACAGGGAGGGCGATGGCTACACCTTC
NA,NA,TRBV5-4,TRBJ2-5,CASSLGGEGPHSTETQYF,TGTGCCAGCAGCTTGGGGGGAGAGGGTCCTCATAGTACAGAGACCCAGTACTTC